One and the same sample provided the 9 T cell receptor beta chains below, sequenced in a study of T cell changes during pregnancy in multiple sclerosis. Only in-frame clones appear in the TCRdb table, and some are missing; sequencing was by immunoSEQ multiplex PCR. Of 75,000 to 95,000 clones listed, more than 90% are singletons. Sample: peripheral blood, taken in the first trimester of pregnancy. The receptors here all came from a female donor with multiple sclerosis, enrolled in a pregnancy study.

This chain links TRBV29-1 with TRBJ2-5; perhaps TRBD1 as D (5 bases). The CDR3 length is 13 residues. V was shortened by 7 bases and J by 2 bases, with 14 bases between the two germline ends. Germline loops: CDR1 SQVTM, CDR2 ANQGSEA. Here the CDR3 DNA reads TGCAGCGCCCGAAGGGGCCGACAAGAGACCCAGTACTTC. This gives the protein CSARRGRQETQYF.

The CDR3 DNA follows: TGCGCCAGCAGCGCCGACGGGATGAACACTGAAGCTTTCTTT. It yields the protein CASSADGMNTEAFF. The gene calls are TRBV5-1 and TRBJ1-1; D gene uncertain. With 4 bases removed from V and 0 bases from J, the gap between germline ends came to 10 bases. The CDR3 has 14 amino acids. Germline lookup yields CDR1 SGHRS and CDR2 YFSETQ.

J is TRBJ2-1 and V is TRBV5-1; the D gene is possibly TRBD2 (5 bases). V was cut by 2 bases and J by 10 bases, with 10 bases left in between. Germline V gene sequence: CDR1 SGHRS, CDR2 YFSETQ. The CDR3 is 12 amino acids. This CDR3 is CASSFLEGEQFF. The CDR3 coding sequence is TGCGCCAGCAGCTTCCTAGAGGGAGAGCAGTTCTTC.

The V and J genes are TRBV27 and TRBJ1-4; 7 bases are a match to TRBD1. J lost 10 bases, V lost 3 bases, and 8 bases had no gene match. Per germline, CDR1 MNHEY and CDR2 SMNVEV (reference sequence). CDR3 length: 14 residues. The CDR3 loop reads CASSFQGESAKLFF. CDR3 bases: TGTGCCAGCAGTTTTCAGGGGGAGTCAGCAAAACTGTTTTTT.

The rearrangement links TRBV6-1 to TRBJ2-7; TRBD1 agrees at 10 bases. This CDR3 contains 15 residues. Germline CDR1 MNHNS, CDR2 SASEGT. DNA for the CDR3: TGTGCCAGCAGTGCCCCGGGACAGGGGCCCCGAAAGGGGTATGTC. Protein: CASSAPGQGPRKGYV.

V and J are TRBV5-1 and TRBJ1-5; D is unclear. Germline V gene sequence: CDR1 SGHRS, CDR2 YFSETQ. CDR3 length equals 15 residues. Trimming removed 6 bases at V and 0 bases at J, with 13 bases between. The CDR3 protein is CASIEEKYSNQPQHF. CDR3 nucleotide sequence: TGCGCCAGCATTGAGGAGAAATATAGCAATCAGCCCCAGCATTTT.

The chain carries TRBV13 and TRBJ2-4, with TRBD2 as a possible D gene (5 bases). In germline, CDR1 is PRHDT, CDR2 FYEKMQ (reference sequence). Trimming shortened V by 3 bases and J by 3 bases, and 15 bases separated the two germline ends. This CDR3 contains 16 residues. The CDR3 coding sequence is TGTGCCAGCAGCTTGGCGGCGGGTGCCTTCAAAAACATTCAGTACTTC. It codes for CASSLAAGAFKNIQYF.

CDR3 sequence: CASSFPAGTSFF. The CDR3 DNA is TGTGCCAGCAGTTTCCCCGCGGGGACCTCTTTCTTT. The V and J genes are TRBV28 and TRBJ1-1; the D gene is possibly TRBD1 (5 bases). Germline values: CDR1 MDHEN, CDR2 SYDVKM. The CDR3 sequence is 12 residues long. V gave up 3 bases and J gave up 12 bases, with 14 bases separating them.

The V gene is TRBV6-1, the J gene TRBJ1-2; 8 nucleotides agree with TRBD1. The length of the CDR3 is 14 residues. V gave up 5 bases and J gave up 3 bases; unmatched junction bases: 5. Germline V CDR1 and CDR2: MNHNS, SASEGT. The CDR3 sequence: CASSRTGSDYGYTF. DNA for the CDR3: TGTGCCAGCAGTAGGACAGGGTCCGACTATGGCTACACCTTC.